This note documents a single T cell receptor beta chain sequence. Its antigen is unknown. This record belongs to a study of shared clonotypes between healthy human individuals. Study-level information: Each donor contributed plates that comprised three CD4 naive, three CD4 memory, two CD8 naive and one CD8 memory.

Study-level findings and limits: Estimated richness was generally greater in naive than memory subsets.

Splitting the CD4+ cells yielded a CD45RA+ naive subset and a CD45RA-negative memory subset. CDR3 size: 14 residues. V was clipped by 2 bases and J by 3 bases, with 10 bases between them. CDR1 MDHEN and CDR2 SYDVKM come from the germline V gene. Sequenced by immunoSEQ multiplex PCR; TCRdb stores in-frame clones only, minus some. The sample records 1,400,000 or so clones, approximately 98.5% being singletons. The sample taken for sequencing was naive CD4+ T cells sorted from blood. Noted subset: CD45RA+ positively selected. The source is a man aged 25-45 years in good health. The genes are TRBV28 and TRBJ1-2; D is uncertain. CDR3 in amino acids: CASSLSQHYYGYTF. The CDR3 DNA follows: TGTGCCAGCAGTTTAAGTCAGCATTACTATGGCTACACCTTC.